The subject of this entry is one T cell receptor beta chain. The sample is drawn from a study of control samples from healthy donors and cancer patients. Clones were read by immunoSEQ multiplex PCR, and TCRdb kept only the in-frame ones, dropping some. The sample has 100,000 to 150,000 clones; around 93% are singletons. V lost 4 bases, J lost 0 bases, and 12 bases lay in between. Germline lookup yields CDR1 LGHDT and CDR2 YNNKEL (reference sequence). The CDR3 extends over 15 amino acids. This receptor was identified in a man between 18 and 35 years old in good health. V and J are TRBV3-1 (or the pseudogene TRBV3-2) and TRBJ1-2, with D maybe TRBD1 (6 bases). Sequencing was done on a sample of blood. The CDR3 DNA is TGTGCCAGCAGCCCTCGGACAGCGTCTAACTATGGCTACACCTTC. Translated, it gives CASSPRTASNYGYTF.